The clone carrying this T cell receptor beta chain was observed a handful of times. The entry originates in a study of beta chain features in type 1 diabetes. Reverse transcription of all isolated RNA meant that expressed TCRB transcripts were sequenced. Around 3.7 million reads was the average for naive, central memory and regulatory T cell samples. The table came from immunoSEQ multiplex PCR; TCRdb's copy has only in-frame clones and leaves some out. The data hold 850,000 to 900,000 clones, with under 20% observed a single time. Researchers reported sorting CD4+ naive, central memory, regulatory and stem cell-like memory cells via CD45RO/CCR7/CD25/CD127/CD95/CD27. The sequencing input was naive CD4+ T cells from blood. The receptor was isolated from a woman younger than 35 in good health.

The CDR3 bases are TGTGCCAGCAACAGGCAGTACCAAGAGACCCAGTACTTC. The encoded protein is CASNRQYQETQYF. J is TRBJ2-5 and V is TRBV5-4, with D maybe TRBD1 (5 bases). CDR1 and CDR2 (germline): SGHNT, YYREEE (reference sequence). Trimming left V 6 bases short and J 0 bases short, with 9 bases between. This CDR3 region has 13 residues.